Listed below are T cell receptor beta chains from one sample, sequenced in a study of blood T cell repertoires in COVID-19. Assay used: immunoSEQ multiplex PCR; TCRdb lists only in-frame clones, some missing. The profile shows over 110,000 clones, roughly 85% of them singletons. Sequenced material: peripheral blood. These receptors were collected from a man in his 60s with acute or convalescent COVID-19. The CDR3 runs from the conserved cysteine through the conserved F or W. The D gene is left open where the match is weak. Clone size is given for some rows only: seen once, a few or many times, or a class if the clone is expanded.

j_call d_call v_call clone_size cdr3_aa cdr3_nt
TRBJ2-2 TRBD2 TRBV10-3 once CACRGPAGGLNTGELFF TGTGCTTGTCGTGGCCCAGCGGGAGGACTGAACACCGGGGAGCTGTTTTTT
TRBJ2-2 TRBD2 TRBV7-6 NA CASSAGTSGSTGELFF TGTGCCAGCAGCGCGGGGACTAGCGGGAGCACCGGGGAGCTGTTTTTT
TRBJ2-1 TRBD2 TRBV7-9 NA CASSYPGLAEDNEQFF TGTGCCAGCAGCTACCCGGGACTAGCGGAGGACAATGAGCAGTTCTTC
TRBJ2-1 NA TRBV7-2 NA CASSLGLANEQFF TGTGCCAGCAGCTTAGGTCTAGCGAATGAGCAGTTCTTC
TRBJ1-5 TRBD1 TRBV7-2 many CASSPQGASNQPQHF TGTGCCAGCAGCCCCCAGGGGGCCAGCAATCAGCCCCAGCATTTT
TRBJ1-6 NA TRBV4-2 NA CASKLSVDSYNSPLHF TGTGCCAGCAAACTATCCGTGGATTCCTATAATTCACCCCTCCACTTT
TRBJ1-3 NA TRBV2 NA CASSERAGTGNTIYF TGTGCCAGCAGTGAACGAGCGGGGACCGGAAACACCATATATTTT
TRBJ2-4 NA TRBV19 few CASQQGTKNIQYF TGTGCCAGCCAACAGGGTACCAAAAACATTCAGTACTTC
TRBJ2-1 NA TRBV28 few CATLLQGLYNEQFF TGTGCCACCCTCTTGCAGGGTCTCTACAATGAGCAGTTCTTC
TRBJ1-1 NA TRBV19 NA CASSIHSPNTEAFF TGTGCCAGTAGTATTCATTCCCCGAACACTGAAGCTTTCTTT
TRBJ2-3 TRBD2 TRBV9 NA CASSPQPLAGVGDTQYF TGTGCCAGCAGCCCACAACCCCTAGCGGGGGTGGGAGATACGCAGTATTTT
TRBJ1-5 NA TRBV18 NA CASSPPQDSNQPQHF TGTGCCAGCTCACCACCTCAGGATAGCAATCAGCCCCAGCATTTT
TRBJ1-5 TRBD1 TRBV19 NA CASSSGQGLYSNQPQHF TGTGCCAGTAGTTCGGGACAGGGCCTATATAGCAATCAGCCCCAGCATTTT
TRBJ2-3 NA TRBV24-1 NA CATSAVRGISGTDTQYF TGTGCCACCAGTGCGGTTCGGGGGATTTCCGGCACAGATACGCAGTATTTT
TRBJ1-2 NA TRBV5-1 NA CASSLTGLDGYTF TGCGCCAGCAGCTTGACAGGGTTGGATGGCTACACCTTC
TRBJ2-2 TRBD2 TRBV19 NA CASSNGLAVNTGELFF TGTGCCAGTAGTAACGGACTAGCAGTAAACACCGGGGAGCTGTTTTTT
TRBJ1-2 NA TRBV5-5 once CASSLGQGGGYTF TGTGCCAGCAGCTTGGGGCAGGGTGGCGGCTACACCTTC
TRBJ2-7 NA TRBV7-9 many CASSSSPGRSFLYEQYF TGTGCCAGCAGCTCCTCTCCGGGTAGGTCCTTTCTCTACGAGCAGTACTTC
TRBJ2-1 TRBD2 TRBV2 NA CASSGGLAVIFFF TGTGCCAGCAGTGGGGGACTAGCCGTAATCTTCTTCTTC
TRBJ2-1 TRBD1 TRBV5-1 NA CASSSGTGLLGEQFF TGCGCCAGCAGCTCCGGGACAGGGTTGCTGGGGGAGCAGTTCTTC
TRBJ1-2 TRBD1 TRBV5-6 NA CASSSGQINYGYTF TGTGCCAGCAGCTCGGGACAGATTAACTATGGCTACACCTTC
TRBJ1-2 TRBD1 TRBV6-5 NA CASSYSLTGGSYGYTF TGTGCCAGCAGTTACTCGCTTACAGGGGGTAGCTATGGCTACACCTTC
TRBJ1-6 TRBD1 TRBV19 once CASSTRSRTGDSPLHF TGTGCCAGTAGTACCAGGAGCCGGACAGGGGATTCACCCCTCCACTTT
TRBJ1-5 TRBD1 TRBV2 NA CASSERGGQALGPQHF TGTGCCAGCAGTGAAAGGGGGGGACAGGCCCTAGGACCCCAGCATTTT
TRBJ1-3 NA TRBV19 NA CASSVRQASGNTIYF TGTGCCAGTAGTGTCCGACAGGCCTCTGGAAACACCATATATTTT
TRBJ2-3 TRBD1 TRBV28 NA CASSPAGTGGMDTQYF TGTGCCAGCAGTCCGGCCGGGACAGGGGGTATGGATACGCAGTATTTT
TRBJ2-1 TRBD1 TRBV5-1 once CASSLEAGGSYNEQFF TGCGCCAGCAGCTTGGAAGCAGGGGGATCCTACAATGAGCAGTTCTTC
TRBJ2-3 TRBD2 TRBV5-1 NA CASSFLRAGGIGDTQYF TGCGCCAGCAGCTTTTTGAGAGCGGGAGGGATTGGAGATACGCAGTATTTT
TRBJ1-1 TRBD1 TRBV30 NA CAWSDPGGNTEAFF TGTGCCTGGAGTGATCCAGGGGGGAACACTGAAGCTTTCTTT
TRBJ2-1 TRBD2 TRBV20-1 NA CSASQLAGGSSEQFF TGCAGTGCTAGTCAACTAGCGGGAGGGAGCAGTGAGCAGTTCTTC
TRBJ2-1 TRBD1 TRBV27 NA CASSLLQGAYNEQFF TGTGCCAGCAGTTTGTTACAGGGGGCCTACAATGAGCAGTTCTTC
TRBJ2-1 NA TRBV7-2 NA CASSFDGSSYNEQFF TGTGCCAGCAGCTTTGACGGGAGCTCCTACAATGAGCAGTTCTTC
TRBJ2-7 TRBD1 TRBV4-2 once CASSGSTGGAREQYF TGTGCCAGCAGCGGATCGACAGGGGGGGCGAGGGAGCAGTACTTC
TRBJ2-2 TRBD1 TRBV5-1 few CASSSTGGGTGELFF TGCGCCAGCAGCTCGACAGGGGGAGGGACCGGGGAGCTGTTTTTT
TRBJ2-1 NA TRBV9 NA CASSNGQLGNEQFF TGTGCCAGCAGCAACGGACAACTGGGCAATGAGCAGTTCTTC
TRBJ2-5 TRBD2 TRBV7-2 NA CASSLGRGETQYF TGTGCCAGCAGCTTGGGGCGGGGGGAGACCCAGTACTTC
TRBJ2-7 NA TRBV13 NA CASSLGRRTYEQYF TGTGCCAGCAGCTTAGGCCGGAGAACCTACGAGCAGTACTTC
TRBJ2-1 NA TRBV28 NA CASMGPGANNEQFF TGTGCCAGCATGGGACCGGGAGCAAACAATGAGCAGTTCTTC
TRBJ1-6 NA TRBV10-3 once CAISDGGSNSPLHF TGTGCCATCAGTGACGGGGGGAGTAATTCACCCCTCCACTTT
TRBJ2-1 NA TRBV7-2 NA CASSPQGAGVYNEQFF TGTGCCAGCAGCCCTCAAGGGGCCGGCGTCTACAATGAGCAGTTCTTC
TRBJ1-2 NA TRBV15 NA CATSREPRANYGYTF TGTGCCACCAGCAGAGAACCCCGGGCTAACTATGGCTACACCTTC
TRBJ1-2 TRBD1 TRBV28 NA CASSTTGTGGEAYNYGYTF TGTGCCAGCAGTACGACCGGGACAGGGGGCGAAGCCTATAACTATGGCTACACCTTC